The next 22 T cell receptor beta chains were all read from a single sample in a study of TIL therapy for anti-PD-1-resistant metastatic lung cancer. Noted time point: pre-treatment sample, taken before nivolumab and TIL therapy. Most excised metastases sampled were pleural nodules or supraclavicular lymph nodes. The libraries were made with immunoSEQ v3. Clones were sequenced by immunoSEQ multiplex PCR, and TCRdb holds only the in-frame ones, with some missing. The sample holds 25,000 to 30,000 clones; roughly three fifths are singletons and the top ten take around 15%. The sample was tumor tissue, taken at baseline. The receptors were sampled from a woman aged 30-85 years with non-small cell lung cancer.

This chain uses TRBV27 with TRBJ2-1; D remains unclear. The CDR3 sequence is 11 residues long. Trimming shortened V by 5 bases and J by 9 bases, and 8 bases separated the two germline ends. The germline CDR1 and CDR2 sequences are MNHEY and SMNVEV (reference sequence). This CDR3 reads CASSSLGEQFF. The CDR3 region has the DNA TGTGCCAGCAGTAGTTTGGGTGAGCAGTTCTTC.

The chain carries TRBV16 and TRBJ1-2; D ambiguous. The CDR3 is 14 residues long. Deletions cut 0 bases from V and 8 bases from J, with 13 bases between. Germline loops: CDR1 KGHSY, CDR2 FQNENV. The CDR3 nucleotides read TGTGCCAGCAGCCAATCGAACCGGCGAGGGGGCTACACCTTC. It codes for CASSQSNRRGGYTF. The full variable domain, with the rest looked up from reference TRBV16 and TRBJ1-2, is GEEVAQTPKHLVRGEGQKAKLYCAPIKGHSYVFWYQQVLKNEFKFLISFQNENVFDETGMPKERFSAKCLPNSPCSLEIQATKLEDSAVYFCASSQSNRRGGYTFGSGTRLTVV.

V usage is TRBV28 and J usage is TRBJ2-3; the D is unclear. V was clipped by 6 bases and J by 0 bases, with 10 bases between them. Germline CDR1 and CDR2: MDHEN and SYDVKM. The CDR3 sequence is 14 residues long. CDR3 protein: CASRKGKSTDTQYF. CDR3 in DNA: TGTGCCAGCAGAAAGGGCAAGAGCACAGATACGCAGTATTTT.

The V call is TRBV5-6, the J call TRBJ2-7; tentative D call: TRBD1 (5 bases). Per the germline V gene, CDR1 is SGHDT and CDR2 is YYEEEE. V lost 0 bases, J lost 4 bases, and 11 bases lay in between. The CDR3 runs 14 residues. CDR3 protein: CASSLVSGSYEQYF. The CDR3 nucleotides are TGTGCCAGCAGCTTGGTTTCAGGGTCTTACGAGCAGTACTTC.

The genes are TRBV13 and TRBJ2-1; no definite D call. Germline CDR1 PRHDT, CDR2 FYEKMQ (reference sequence). This CDR3 has 15 residues. V was cut by 5 bases and J by 9 bases, with 20 bases left in between. This CDR3 is CASSQRSVSEIEQFF. The CDR3 nucleotides are TGTGCCAGCAGCCAGAGGTCTGTGTCGGAGATTGAGCAGTTCTTC.

The J gene is TRBJ1-1, the V gene TRBV6-5; the D gene is possibly TRBD1 (5 bases). Germline V CDR1 and CDR2: MNHEY, SVGAGI. The CDR3 has 15 residues. Trimming left V 6 bases short and J 5 bases short, with 19 bases between. The CDR3 region has the DNA TGTGCCAGCAGACCTACCCGAAGGGGCGTGACTGAAGCTTTCTTT. It specifies CASRPTRRGVTEAFF.

DNA for the CDR3: TGTGCCAGCAGTGAAGCGCAACTAGCGGGAGCTCAGACCCAGTACTTC. This encodes CASSEAQLAGAQTQYF. This rearrangement joins TRBV2 to TRBJ2-5; 11 nucleotides agree with TRBD2. The V gene's germline CDR1 is SNHLY and CDR2 FYNNEI. This CDR3 spans 16 amino acids. Trimming removed 0 bases from V and 6 bases from J; junction bases left unmatched: 6.

V usage is TRBV7-2 and J usage is TRBJ2-1, with 8 positions matching TRBD2. The CDR3 extends over 14 amino acids. Germline CDR1 is SGHTA and CDR2 is FQGNSA. With 5 bases clipped from V and 9 bases from J, the junction kept 9 bases outside the gene matches. CDR3 sequence reads: CASSPGTSVGEQFF. The CDR3 nucleotides read TGTGCCAGCAGCCCGGGGACTAGTGTTGGTGAGCAGTTCTTC.

The genes are TRBV29-1 and TRBJ2-7; 8 bases line up with TRBD1. Germline assignment: CDR1 SQVTM and CDR2 ANQGSEA. The CDR3 consists of 14 residues. V lost 7 bases and J lost 6; bases outside the gene matches: 14. CDR3 in amino acids: CSAATDREYGEQYF. CDR3 DNA: TGCAGCGCCGCAACGGACAGGGAGTATGGCGAGCAGTACTTC.

This clone has more than one count but fewer than ten. The V and J genes are TRBV14 and TRBJ2-2; maybe TRBD2 (6 bases). Trimming took off 1 base at V and 4 bases at J, with 10 bases between the two ends. CDR1 SGHDN and CDR2 FVKESK come from the germline V gene. This CDR3 is 15 amino acids long. This chain's CDR3 is CASSQAWGGTGELFF. CDR3 DNA sequence: TGTGCCAGCAGCCAAGCGTGGGGAGGCACCGGGGAGCTGTTTTTT.

The chain uses TRBV7-8 and TRBJ1-4; maybe TRBD1 (6 bases). With 5 bases removed from V and 7 bases from J, the gap between germline ends came to 23 bases. The CDR3 has 17 residues. Germline V gives CDR1 SGHVS, CDR2 FQNEAQ. The CDR3: CASSLTPFPGDAEKLFF. In DNA, the CDR3 is TGTGCCAGCAGCCTAACCCCCTTCCCAGGGGATGCTGAAAAACTGTTTTTT.

The chain joins TRBV11-3 to TRBJ2-1, with TRBD1 as a possible D gene (6 bases). Trimming took 5 bases from V and 0 from J, leaving 11 bases between them. The CDR3 has 15 amino acids. The germline V gene encodes CDR1 SGHNT and CDR2 YENEEA. CDR3 nucleotide sequence: TGTGCCAGCAGCCCTACAGGGAGCTCCTACAATGAGCAGTTCTTC. This sequence encodes CASSPTGSSYNEQFF.

This rearrangement joins TRBV4-1 to TRBJ2-1; 9 bases line up with TRBD2. CDR1 MGHRA and CDR2 YSYEKL come from the germline V gene. There are 17 residues in the CDR3. V was pared by 0 bases and J by 9 bases, with 12 bases of the junction left unmatched. CDR3: CASSQDPGLSGRTEQFF. The CDR3 nucleotides are TGCGCCAGCAGCCAAGACCCGGGACTAAGCGGGAGGACTGAGCAGTTCTTC.

This clone turned up a few times. The chain is built from TRBV7-2 and TRBJ2-1, with no clear D. The CDR3 length is 13 residues. CDR1 and CDR2 from the germline V gene are SGHTA and FQGNSA. Between the trimmed V and J ends, which lost 4 bases and 15 bases, there was a span of 19 bases. CDR3 in DNA: TGTGCCAGCAGCTCCATGGGCGCGCGCCTGGGGTTCTTC. This encodes CASSSMGARLGFF.

This clone is a singleton in its sample. The chain joins TRBV6-6 to TRBJ1-2, with 10 bases matching TRBD1. This CDR3 comprises 13 residues. With 8 bases clipped from V and 6 bases from J, the junction kept 6 bases outside the gene matches. In germline, CDR1 is MNHNY, CDR2 SVGAGI (reference sequence). CDR3 sequence: CASADRGLDGYTF. CDR3 coding DNA: TGTGCCAGCGCCGACAGGGGGCTCGATGGCTACACCTTC.

V and J are TRBV14 and TRBJ2-1; perhaps TRBD2 as D (6 bases). The CDR3 runs to 13 residues. Germline lookup yields CDR1 SGHDN and CDR2 FVKESK. The V gene lost 1 base and the J gene lost 10 bases, with 11 bases spanning the gap. The CDR3 protein is CASSQVGGREQFF. Here the CDR3 DNA reads TGTGCCAGCAGCCAAGTTGGAGGGAGAGAGCAGTTCTTC.

The V gene is TRBV7-9, the J gene TRBJ2-3; 7 nucleotides align to TRBD1. The CDR3 is 16 amino acids. Germline V gene lookup returns CDR1 SEHNR and CDR2 FQNEAQ (reference sequence). With V trimmed by 5 bases and J by 3 bases, 11 bases remained unmatched. DNA of the CDR3: TGTGCCAGCAGCACTAGACAGGGCATTGGGACAGATACGCAGTATTTT. It codes for CASSTRQGIGTDTQYF.

The rearrangement joins TRBV15 to TRBJ2-7; 9 bases map to TRBD1. Germline trimming cut 3 bases from V and 5 bases from J; bases unmatched to any gene: 8. The CDR3 consists of 15 residues. From germline, CDR1 is LNHNV and CDR2 YYDKDF (reference sequence). The DNA for the CDR3 is TGTGCCACCAGCAGGACGACAGGGGGGTTCGACGAGCAGTACTTC. As protein: CATSRTTGGFDEQYF.

This clone occurred once. The chain has TRBV5-6 and TRBJ2-7, with TRBD2 matching 12 bases. CDR1 is SGHDT and CDR2 is YYEEEE in the germline V gene. The CDR3 runs 16 residues. With V trimmed by 0 bases and J by 5 bases, 6 bases remained unmatched. The CDR3 region is CASSLGVGLAGNEQYF. The CDR3 DNA sequence: TGTGCCAGCAGCTTGGGGGTCGGACTAGCGGGGAACGAGCAGTACTTC.

The rearrangement uses TRBV30 and TRBJ2-3; 13 bases are a match to TRBD2. This CDR3 spans 15 amino acids. Losses at the gene ends were 3 bases for V and 4 bases for J; bases not matched to a gene: 4. Looked up from germline, CDR1 is GTSNPN and CDR2 is SVGIG (reference sequence). The CDR3 DNA follows: TGTGCCTGGAGGGGACTAGCGGGAAAGGCAGATACGCAGTATTTT. Translation: CAWRGLAGKADTQYF.

This clone appeared once. This sequence joins TRBV6-1 and TRBJ2-1; 7 bases align to TRBD2. The trim removed 4 bases at V and 7 bases at J, leaving 19 bases unmatched. Looked up from germline, CDR1 is MNHNS and CDR2 is SASEGT. The CDR3 sequence is 18 residues long. The CDR3, as DNA: TGTGCCAGCAGTGTTAAGAGTGGGACTACGGGAGATAGGAATGAGCAGTTCTTC. It yields the protein CASSVKSGTTGDRNEQFF.

The chain carries TRBV7-2 and TRBJ2-7; no clear D. CDR3 size: 14 residues. In germline, CDR1 is SGHTA, CDR2 FQGNSA. V lost 5 bases, J lost 1 base, and 12 bases lay in between. The DNA for the CDR3 is TGTGCCAGCAGCCGTGACACGGAATCCTACGAGCAGTACTTC. Its translation: CASSRDTESYEQYF. Variable domain in full (rest from reference TRBV7-2 and TRBJ2-7): GAGVSQSPSNKVTEKGKDVELRCDPISGHTALYWYRQSLGQGLEFLIYFQGNSAPDKSGLPSDRFSAERTGGSVSTLTIQRTQQEDSAVYLCASSRDTESYEQYFGPGTRLTVT.